This T cell receptor (beta chain) was obtained from a study of T cell changes during pregnancy in multiple sclerosis. J lost 4 bases, V lost 5 bases, and 4 bases had no gene match. Germline values: CDR1 MDHEN, CDR2 SYDVKM. This CDR3 region has 16 residues. Sequencing was performed with immunoSEQ multiplex PCR; in TCRdb, only in-frame clones are kept and a portion is missing. The data hold under 75,000 clones, with roughly 90% observed a single time. The sequencing here drew on peripheral blood, taken in the third trimester of pregnancy. The J gene is TRBJ2-3, the V gene TRBV28; TRBD2 aligns across 15 bases. The sequence was collected from a female donor in good health, enrolled as a control in a pregnancy study. The CDR3 sequence is CASSRTSGRAADTQYF. CDR3 DNA sequence: TGTGCCAGCAGTAGGACTAGCGGGAGGGCCGCAGATACGCAGTATTTT.